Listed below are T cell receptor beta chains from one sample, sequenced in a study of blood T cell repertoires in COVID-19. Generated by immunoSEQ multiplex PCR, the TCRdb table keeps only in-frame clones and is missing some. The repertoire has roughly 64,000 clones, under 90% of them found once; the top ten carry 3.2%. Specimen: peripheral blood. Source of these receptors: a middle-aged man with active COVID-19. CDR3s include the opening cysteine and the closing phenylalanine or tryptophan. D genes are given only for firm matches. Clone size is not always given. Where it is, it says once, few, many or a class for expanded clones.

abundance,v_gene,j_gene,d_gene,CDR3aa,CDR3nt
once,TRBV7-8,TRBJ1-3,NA,CASSVSYSGNTIYF,TGTGCCAGCAGCGTCAGTTACTCTGGAAACACCATATATTTT
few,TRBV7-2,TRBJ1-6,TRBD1,CASSTTGVRSPLHF,TGTGCCAGCAGCACGACAGGGGTCAGATCACCCCTCCACTTT
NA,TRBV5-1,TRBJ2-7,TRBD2,CASRERGAYEQYF,TGCGCCAGCAGGGAGCGGGGGGCCTACGAGCAGTACTTC
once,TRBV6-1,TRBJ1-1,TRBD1,CASSSFDRGTEAFF,TGTGCCAGCAGTTCCTTTGACAGGGGCACTGAAGCTTTCTTT
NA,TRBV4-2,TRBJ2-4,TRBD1,CASSQGNRGLAKNIQYF,TGTGCCAGCAGCCAAGGCAACAGGGGTCTAGCCAAAAACATTCAGTACTTC
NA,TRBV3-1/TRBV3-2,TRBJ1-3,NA,CASSQGPGESGNTIYF,TGTGCCAGCAGCCAAGGGCCGGGGGAGTCTGGAAACACCATATATTTT
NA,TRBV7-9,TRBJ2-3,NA,CASVLAEGGITDTQYF,TGTGCCAGCGTCCTAGCGGAGGGGGGGATCACAGATACGCAGTATTTT
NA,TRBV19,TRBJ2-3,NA,CASSIQSGLSTDTQYF,TGTGCCAGTAGTATTCAAAGCGGACTATCCACAGATACGCAGTATTTT
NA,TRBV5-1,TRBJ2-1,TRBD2,CASKRGEHNEQFF,TGCGCCAGCAAACGGGGGGAACACAATGAGCAGTTCTTC
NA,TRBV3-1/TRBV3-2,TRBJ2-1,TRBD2,CASSQESQRGGRNEQFF,TGTGCCAGCAGCCAAGAATCCCAGCGGGGGGGCAGGAATGAGCAGTTCTTC
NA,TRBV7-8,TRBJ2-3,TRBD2,CASSLAREVGDTQYF,TGTGCCAGCAGCTTAGCTCGGGAGGTAGGAGATACGCAGTATTTT
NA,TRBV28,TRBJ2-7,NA,CASSPGRAYEQYF,TGTGCCAGCAGTCCCGGCAGGGCCTACGAGCAGTACTTC
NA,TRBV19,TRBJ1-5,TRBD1,CASSIAGTGDQPQHF,TGTGCCAGTAGTATAGCCGGGACAGGGGACCAGCCCCAGCATTTT
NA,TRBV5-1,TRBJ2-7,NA,CASSQNERPGLESYEQYF,TGCGCCAGCAGTCAAAACGAACGCCCGGGACTTGAGTCCTACGAGCAGTACTTC
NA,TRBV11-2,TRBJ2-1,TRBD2,CASSLYSGGASEQFF,TGTGCCAGCAGCTTGTATAGCGGGGGGGCCAGTGAGCAGTTCTTC
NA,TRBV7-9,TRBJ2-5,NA,CASSLATQETQYF,TGTGCCAGCAGCTTAGCGACACAAGAGACCCAGTACTTC
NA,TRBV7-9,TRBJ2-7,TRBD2,CASSSSLAGSPQQYF,TGTGCCAGCAGCTCCAGCCTAGCGGGATCCCCCCAGCAGTACTTC
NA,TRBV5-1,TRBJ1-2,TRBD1,CASSPGQGHYGYTF,TGCGCCAGCAGCCCGGGACAGGGCCACTATGGCTACACCTTC
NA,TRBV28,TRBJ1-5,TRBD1,CASKGQGAQGQPQHF,TGTGCCAGCAAGGGACAGGGTGCCCAGGGTCAGCCCCAGCATTTT
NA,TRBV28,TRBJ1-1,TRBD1,CASSLVGDRLNTEAFF,TGTGCCAGCAGTTTAGTCGGGGACAGGCTAAACACTGAAGCTTTCTTT